Shown below are 8 T cell receptor beta chains from a single sample sequenced in a study of CD8 T cells in ankylosing spondylitis. MiXCR was run by TCRdb on the 5' RACE reads, yielding one entry per CDR3 protein. The repertoire consists of tens of thousands of distinct CDR3 sequences, with approximately 7.4% occurring once and the leading ten covering roughly 8.1%. Material for sequencing was blood, either unsorted or a sorted T cell fraction (not recorded which). The receptors originated from a female donor with ankylosing spondylitis or in good health (not recorded which).

This clonotype appeared many times. The J gene is TRBJ1-4, the V gene TRBV25-1; a weak D match, TRBD1 (5 bases). V lost 4 bases and J 8 bases, leaving 14 bases between the germline ends. The CDR3 consists of 14 residues. The germline V gene has CDR1 MGHDK and CDR2 SYGVNS. CDR3: CASSVRQTTEKLFF. CDR3 in DNA: TGTGCCAGCAGTGTGAGACAGACCACAGAAAAACTGTTTTTT.

This clonotype occurred many times. This chain connects TRBV28 to TRBJ1-1; D not resolved. The CDR3 has 15 residues. CDR1 is MDHEN and CDR2 is SYDVKM in the germline V gene. The V and J ends lost 3 bases and 3 bases respectively, with 14 bases between them. CDR3 bases: TGTGCCAGCAGTTTCGGGAGGAGGTGGGACACTGAAGCTTTCTTT. Its protein product is CASSFGRRWDTEAFF. Based on the CDR3 plus reference TRBV28 and TRBJ1-1, the full variable domain is DVKVTQSSRYLVKRTGEKVFLECVQDMDHENMFWYRQDPGLGLRLIYFSYDVKMKEKGDIPEGYSVSREKKERFSLILESASTNQTSMYLCASSFGRRWDTEAFFGQGTRLTVV.

Turning to this clonotype: A read error may explain this, as a much larger clone is one base away. J is TRBJ2-5 and V is TRBV9; D unclear. This CDR3 has 13 amino acids. Looked up from germline, CDR1 is SGDLS and CDR2 is YYNGEE. V was clipped by 3 bases and J by 5 bases, with 11 bases between them. This chain's CDR3 is CASSAFREETQYF. CDR3 nucleotides: TGTGCCAGCAGCGCTTTCAGAGAGGAGACCCAGTACTTC.

This clonotype was recorded a few times. CDR3 amino acids: CASSSPWGTPLTGELFF. The DNA for the CDR3 is TGTGCCAGCAGCTCACCATGGGGGACACCCCTTACCGGGGAGCTGTTTTTT. The V call is TRBV21-1, the J call TRBJ2-2; TRBD1 was called by the table and not checked on the DNA. TRBV21-1 is noted as a pseudogene. The CDR3 is made up of 17 amino acids.

Many counts were recorded for this clonotype. V is TRBV11-2 and J is TRBJ1-6, with D perhaps TRBD1 (5 bases). The length of the CDR3 is 15 residues. The V end lost 0 bases, the J end lost 7 bases, and 10 bases lay between the germline ends. The germline CDR1 and CDR2 sequences are SGHAT and FQNNGV. Here the CDR3 DNA reads TGTGCCAGCAGCTTAGAAGGGGACGAGAATTCACCCCTCCACTTT. Translated, it gives CASSLEGDENSPLHF.

This clonotype was detected a few times. The rearrangement links TRBV18 to TRBJ2-6; the D is unclear. The V end was cut by 0 bases, the J end by 0 bases, with 12 bases between. The CDR3 runs to 18 residues. CDR1 KGHSH and CDR2 LQKENI come from the germline V gene. CDR3 protein: CASSPPGTVSSGANVLTF. The CDR3 DNA reads as TGTGCCAGCTCACCACCGGGCACGGTGAGCTCTGGGGCCAACGTCCTGACTTTC.

In this sample, this clonotype is medium-sized. The chain joins TRBV20-1 to TRBJ1-2, with 10 bases identical to TRBD1. Germline V gene lookup returns CDR1 DFQATT and CDR2 SNEGSKA (reference sequence). The CDR3 is 19 residues long. Trimming removed 0 bases from V and 0 bases from J; junction bases left unmatched: 13. CDR3: CSARDSAGQGLSPNYGYTF. The CDR3 bases are TGCAGTGCTAGAGATAGTGCGGGACAGGGGTTATCCCCTAACTATGGCTACACCTTC.

Note on this clonotype: A junction end diverges from the germline sequence, so it may reflect a read error. V is TRBV5-6 and J is TRBJ2-1; unclear D gene. The CDR3 length is 16 residues. The germline V gene has CDR1 SGHDT and CDR2 YYEEEE. The CDR3 is CAISPGLIWGVVEQFF. CDR3 in DNA: TGTGCCATCAGCCCCGGGCTTATCTGGGGTGTCGTTGAGCAGTTCTTC.